A single sample is the source of the 20 T cell receptor beta chains below, sequenced in a study of Ad26.COV2.S vaccination and SARS-CoV-2 variants. The treatment was: roughly 19 received Ad26.COV2.S at low or high dose, single or two shots; about five received placebo; per-sample allocation not given. Following the first vaccine or placebo injection, samples were taken on day 63. Libraries were prepared by immunoSEQ multiplex PCR; TCRdb keeps only in-frame clonotypes and omits some of them. The table has about 680,000 clones, roughly nine tenths seen once. The material was peripheral blood, obtained in a trial of Ad26.COV2.S vaccine versus placebo. All receptors derive from a person aged 18-65 years who received the Ad26.COV2.S COVID-19 vaccine or a placebo.

This rearrangement joins TRBV7-2 to TRBJ2-3; 7 bases match TRBD2. Losses at the gene ends were 4 bases for V and 6 bases for J; bases not matched to a gene: 7. Germline V CDR1 and CDR2: SGHTA, FQGNSA. CDR3 length equals 14 residues. Here the CDR3 DNA reads TGTGCCAGCAGCTCCGGACTAGTGGCGGATACGCAGTATTTT. This sequence encodes CASSSGLVADTQYF.

This clone was recorded a few times. The CDR3 region has the DNA TGTGCCAGCAGTTACTCGAACACCCCGAGAGCTTTCTTT. Translation: CASSYSNTPRAFF. The chain uses TRBV6-5 and TRBJ1-1; no definite D call. Trimming took off 0 bases at V and 10 bases at J, with 12 bases between the two ends. Germline CDR1 and CDR2: MNHEY and SVGAGI. This CDR3 is built from 13 residues.

The chain combines TRBV6-2 or TRBV6-3 with TRBJ1-5; D is undetermined. Trimming removed 7 bases from V and 4 bases from J, with 17 bases in between. The CDR3 is 15 residues long. From germline, CDR1 is MNHEY and CDR2 SVGEGT. CDR3 sequence (DNA): TGTGCCAGCAACCCCGGATGGGGAATTAATCAGCCCCAGCATTTT. Translated: CASNPGWGINQPQHF.

The chain has TRBV3-1 (or the pseudogene TRBV3-2) and TRBJ2-1; D is possibly TRBD2 (5 bases). CDR1 is LGHDT and CDR2 is YNNKEL in the germline V gene (reference sequence). The CDR3 totals 15 residues. The V end was cut by 4 bases, the J end by 5 bases, with 15 bases between. CDR3 bases: TGTGCCAGCAGCCCGAGCGGTCCTACCGACAATGAGCAGTTCTTC. It codes for CASSPSGPTDNEQFF.

This clone came up once. The genes are TRBV25-1 and TRBJ1-1; unclear D gene. The V gene lost 1 base and the J gene lost 8 bases, with 8 bases spanning the gap. The CDR3 loop spans 12 amino acids. Germline loops: CDR1 MGHDK, CDR2 SYGVNS. The DNA of the CDR3 is TGTGCCAGCAGTGAATCGGCGGGGGAAGCTTTCTTT. It is translated as CASSESAGEAFF.

The CDR3, as DNA: TGTGCCAGCAGCAGGGGGATCAGCGGGGAGCTGTTTTTT. Translated, it gives CASSRGISGELFF. The rearrangement joins TRBV5-6 to TRBJ2-2; D is perhaps TRBD1 (6 bases). The germline gives CDR1 SGHDT, CDR2 YYEEEE. This CDR3 has 13 amino acids. V was pared by 4 bases and J by 7 bases, with 11 bases between.

Remarks on this clone: The identical CDR3 is also encoded by other nucleotide sequences in the sample. The chain recombines TRBV6-2 or TRBV6-3 with TRBJ1-2; the D gene is possibly TRBD1 (5 bases). Germline V gives CDR1 MNHEY, CDR2 SVGEGT. CDR3 length: 12 amino acids. The V end lost 6 bases, the J end lost 4 bases, and 9 bases lay between the germline ends. The CDR3 reads CASSQGVYGYTF. The CDR3, as DNA: TGTGCCAGCAGCCAGGGCGTCTATGGCTACACCTTC.

The genes are TRBV27 and TRBJ1-5, with a weak D call TRBD1 (6 bases). Germline loops: CDR1 MNHEY, CDR2 SMNVEV (reference sequence). V was clipped by 5 bases and J by 7 bases, with 15 bases between them. This CDR3 comprises 14 residues. The CDR3 loop reads CASSPADSFQPQHF. The CDR3 DNA follows: TGTGCCAGCAGTCCCGCGGACAGCTTCCAGCCCCAGCATTTT.

The chain employs TRBV5-1 and TRBJ1-3; TRBD1 aligns across 7 bases. Per germline, CDR1 SGHRS and CDR2 YFSETQ. This CDR3 contains 16 residues. The J segment lost 0 bases and the V segment lost 3 bases, leaving 6 bases of the junction unmatched. CDR3 loop: CASSWGQPSSGNTIYF. In DNA, the CDR3 is TGCGCCAGCAGCTGGGGACAGCCAAGCTCTGGAAACACCATATATTTT.

The rearrangement links TRBV28 to TRBJ2-1, with a possible D match to TRBD2 (6 bases). The CDR3 consists of 18 residues. Trimming left V 6 bases short and J 5 bases short, with 26 bases between. CDR1 MDHEN and CDR2 SYDVKM come from the germline V gene. The DNA for the CDR3 is TGTGCCAGCAGGCGAACTAGCCCCTTAGGGGCGTGGGACAATGAGCAGTTCTTC. Its protein product is CASRRTSPLGAWDNEQFF.

The chain is built from TRBV9 and TRBJ2-5; TRBD2 aligns across 9 bases. This CDR3 spans 15 amino acids. Germline CDR1 SGDLS, CDR2 YYNGEE. The V segment lost 1 base and the J segment 7 bases; nucleotides outside the gene matches: 8. The CDR3 DNA is TGTGCCAGCAGCGTAAGTCTAGCGGGATCTGGGACCCAGTACTTC. It is translated as CASSVSLAGSGTQYF.

The chain uses TRBV2 and TRBJ1-2; TRBD1 aligns across 10 bases. CDR1 is SNHLY and CDR2 is FYNNEI in the germline V gene. This CDR3 has 15 amino acids. Trimming at V came to 2 bases and at J to 4 bases, leaving 4 bases not matched to a gene. Here the CDR3 reads CASSERTGGGYGYTF. CDR3 bases: TGTGCCAGCAGTGAACGGACAGGGGGGGGCTATGGCTACACCTTC.

This rearrangement joins TRBV11-2 to TRBJ2-5; 15 bases agree with TRBD2. CDR3 length: 16 residues. V was clipped by 0 bases and J by 5 bases; unmatched bases: 1. The germline V gene encodes CDR1 SGHAT and CDR2 FQNNGV. CDR3 DNA: TGTGCCAGCAGCTTAGAGGGGACTAGCGGGAGGGAGACCCAGTACTTC. Encoded protein: CASSLEGTSGRETQYF.

The chain links TRBV7-9 to TRBJ2-7, with 9 positions matching TRBD1. There are 16 residues in the CDR3. Per the germline V gene, CDR1 is SEHNR and CDR2 is FQNEAQ (reference sequence). After removal of 2 bases from V and 7 bases from J, the junction contained 12 bases not matched to a gene. CDR3 region: CASSLSPGQGEPEQYF. The CDR3 coding sequence is TGTGCCAGCAGCTTATCCCCGGGACAGGGTGAGCCGGAGCAGTACTTC.

The DNA of the CDR3 is TGTGCCAGCAGTTTCCTCGGGAGCGGGGAGCTGTTTTTT. It is translated as CASSFLGSGELFF. This chain uses TRBV12-3 or TRBV12-4 with TRBJ2-2; tentative D call: TRBD2 (6 bases). V was clipped by 3 bases and J by 7 bases, with 9 bases between them. The CDR3 runs to 13 residues.

The count of this clone is one. This chain uses TRBV7-2 with TRBJ2-2; 8 bases match TRBD1. V shed 1 base and J 4 bases; nucleotides not matched to a gene: 5. Germline CDR1 reads SGHTA; CDR2 reads FQGNSA. This CDR3 is built from 16 residues. CDR3 amino acids: CASSLGQGIGTGELFF. The CDR3 coding sequence is TGTGCCAGCAGCTTAGGACAGGGGATCGGCACCGGGGAGCTGTTTTTT.

The chain carries TRBV7-2 and TRBJ1-5; D perhaps matches TRBD1 (6 bases). Germline V gene lookup returns CDR1 SGHTA and CDR2 FQGNSA. Trimming removed 5 bases at V and 5 bases at J, with 10 bases between. The CDR3 consists of 13 residues. DNA for the CDR3: TGTGCCAGCAGCAAGGACAGAGATCAGCCCCAGCATTTT. Its translation is CASSKDRDQPQHF.

The CDR3: CASSLLAGGLNEQFF. DNA for the CDR3: TGTGCCAGCAGTCTTCTAGCGGGAGGGCTCAATGAGCAGTTCTTC. The V and J genes are TRBV6-2 or TRBV6-3 and TRBJ2-1; TRBD2 agrees at 12 bases. CDR1 MNHEY and CDR2 SVGEGT come from the germline V gene. The junction had 5 bases not matched to a gene; V was cut back by 5 bases and J by 6 bases. The CDR3 length is 15 residues.

With respect to this clone: The sample contains more than one DNA sequence encoding this CDR3. The CDR3 bases are TGTGCCAGCAGATCTTACGAGCAGTACTTC. It codes for CASRSYEQYF. The genes are TRBV2 and TRBJ2-7; unclear D gene. The V end was cut by 6 bases, the J end by 4 bases, with 4 bases between. Germline CDR1 and CDR2: SNHLY and FYNNEI. This CDR3 region has 10 residues.

The V and J genes are TRBV19 and TRBJ1-6, with D tentatively TRBD1 (5 bases). This CDR3 has 14 amino acids. Germline V lookup: CDR1 LNHDA, CDR2 SQIVND (reference sequence). V was clipped by 6 bases and J by 9 bases, with 15 bases between them. The CDR3 nucleotides read TGTGCCAGTAGCCCGGGACCCACCGGTTCACCCCTCCACTTT. It translates to CASSPGPTGSPLHF. Using reference TRBV19 and TRBJ1-6 for the parts outside the CDR3, the full variable domain is DGGITQSPKYLFRKEGQNVTLSCEQNLNHDAMYWYRQDPGQGLRLIYYSQIVNDFQKGDIAEGYSVSREKKESFPLTVTSAQKNPTAFYLCASSPGPTGSPLHFGNGTRLTVT.